This T cell receptor beta chain was recorded in a study of radiotherapy plus CTLA-4 blockade in lung cancer. The overall study: Objective responses were documented in about 19% of patients, with disease control in around 30%. Study-wide results and caveats: Clones of tumor-derived TCRs expanded in blood after radiotherapy plus ipilimumab. Reports state that early shifts in blood T cell clones, with interferon-beta, best predicted response.

V was cut by 4 bases and J by 2 bases, with 6 bases left in between. The length of the CDR3 is 14 residues. The germline V gene encodes CDR1 SNHLY and CDR2 FYNNEI. CTLA-4 blockade with ipilimumab, together with focal radiation, was given to patients with chemo-refractory metastatic non-small-cell lung cancer. As for this clone: Its antigen is as yet unknown.

Generated by immunoSEQ multiplex PCR, the TCRdb table keeps only in-frame clones and is missing some. Here the sample spans tens of thousands of clones, roughly 83% being singletons. The gene calls are TRBV2 and TRBJ2-6; TRBD1 is a possible D gene (5 bases). The clonotype was recovered from a human donor with non-small cell lung cancer who had a complete response to radiotherapy plus ipilimumab. The sample here was peripheral blood, taken from a patient treated with radiotherapy plus ipilimumab. This CDR3 reads CASSAGTGANVLTF. CDR3 coding DNA: TGTGCCAGCAGTGCAGGGACTGGGGCCAACGTCCTGACTTTC.